This T cell receptor (beta chain) is from a study of T-cell reconstitution after alpha-beta-depleted transplantation in children. Whole-study results and caveats: T-cell numbers and diversity, one year after transplant, stemmed largely from T cells that were newly produced.

This clonotype was seen more than once but under ten times. Its antigen remains unknown. Germline V gene sequence: CDR1 SGHRS, CDR2 YFSETQ. With V trimmed by 4 bases and J by 3 bases, 9 bases remained unmatched. This CDR3 contains 16 residues. The authors prepared the TCRbeta library with unique molecular identifiers. TCRdb re-analysed the PCR reads in MiXCR, keeping a single row per CDR3 protein. The sample includes about 1,000,000 distinct CDR3 sequences, roughly 31% of them seen just once. The chain carries TRBV5-1 and TRBJ2-3, with 9 bases that match TRBD2. This TCR was recovered from a boy younger than two who had a stem cell transplant for SCID, so the T cells may come from the graft donor. Specimen: PBMCs, mostly from graft donor cells, collected 360 days after TCRalphabeta/CD19-depleted stem cell transplant. The CDR3 protein is CASSGTGTSGTDTQYF. DNA for the CDR3: TGCGCCAGCAGCGGCACGGGAACTAGCGGGACAGATACGCAGTATTTT.